The next 15 T cell receptor beta chains were all read from a single sample in a study of post-analysis software for immune sequencing data (dated by TCRdb to 2013 to 2016). Their target antigens are unknown. Results and caveats for the whole study, not just this receptor: Significantly higher frequencies in patients than in controls were found for several TRBV segments, including TRBV5-6, TRBV5-1 and TRBV20-1.

Library prep was done by PCR. TCRdb records Illumina HiSeq 2500 as the sequencer. To reduce PCR and sequencing biases, unique molecular identifiers were incorporated into the TCR beta cDNA libraries. The public reads were reprocessed in TCRdb via fastp at Q25 and MiXCR, keeping in-frame beta chains. Rows matching on CDR3 protein sequence are summarized as one entry with the most common DNA and genes. The sample yields 350,000 to 500,000 distinct CDR3 sequences; 30% to 40% were counted once. The ten largest clones capture 6% to 9% of the sample. Sequencing input: blood. These receptors were taken from a girl aged 2-10 years with multiple sclerosis.

This clonotype came up a few times. Germline is not matched at one junction end, which may reflect a read error. The V gene is TRBV5-1, the J gene TRBJ1-2; a possible D gene is TRBD1 (5 bases). CDR3 length: 15 residues. Germline V gives CDR1 SGHRS, CDR2 YFSETQ. CDR3 sequence (DNA): TGCGTCAGCAGCTTGGCCCGGGGGAATAACTATGGCTACACCTTC. It is translated as CVSSLARGNNYGYTF.

About this clonotype itself: Compared with germline, one end of the junction differs, possibly owing to a read error. The chain recombines TRBV7-2 with TRBJ2-4; 7 bases match TRBD2. The germline V gene has CDR1 SGHTA and CDR2 FQGNSA. There are 14 residues in the CDR3. The chain's CDR3 is CVSSLATSRYIQYF. The CDR3 DNA reads TGTGTCAGCAGCTTAGCGACTAGCCGGTACATTCAGTACTTC.

The chain uses TRBV20-1 and TRBJ2-7; 8 bases map to TRBD1. After removal of 3 bases from V and 4 bases from J, the junction contained 11 bases not matched to a gene. The germline V gene encodes CDR1 DFQATT and CDR2 SNEGSKA (reference sequence). The CDR3 consists of 15 residues. CDR3 residues: CSASLRQGAWYEQYF. CDR3 in DNA: TGCAGTGCTAGCCTCCGCCAGGGGGCATGGTACGAGCAGTACTTC.

The chain joins TRBV20-1 to TRBJ2-7, with 8 nucleotides matching TRBD1. The DNA matches TRBJ2-5 better at its end, which makes the J call doubtful. Per germline, CDR1 DFQATT and CDR2 SNEGSKA (reference sequence). The CDR3 is 15 residues long. The CDR3 spells CSALIRAGGFETQYF. DNA of the CDR3: TGCAGTGCCTTGATCCGGGCAGGGGGCTTCGAGACCCAGTACTTC.

The gene calls are TRBV29-1 and TRBJ2-3, with D possibly being TRBD2 (7 bases). CDR1 is SQVTM, CDR2 ANQGSEA, per germline. This CDR3 has 13 residues. The germline V and J ends were trimmed by 4 bases and 6 bases, with 14 bases remaining between them. CDR3 region: CSVGRGGGDTQYF. CDR3 DNA: TGCAGCGTTGGCAGAGGGGGAGGGGATACGCAGTATTTT.

The chain has TRBV28 and TRBJ2-4; possibly TRBD1 for D (5 bases). The CDR3 length is 15 residues. Germline values: CDR1 MDHEN, CDR2 SYDVKM. V was shortened by 5 bases and J by 3 bases, with 14 bases between the two germline ends. CDR3 DNA: TGTGCCAGCAGTCCCCCCGGGCAGGGCAAAAACATTCAGTACTTC. Its translation is CASSPPGQGKNIQYF.

Remarks on this clonotype: This may arise from a read error, as a much more abundant clone is one base away. The V and J genes are TRBV29-1 and TRBJ2-3; a possible D gene is TRBD2 (6 bases). Germline V lookup: CDR1 SQVTM, CDR2 ANQGSEA. The length of the CDR3 is 13 residues. The CDR3 DNA reads as TGCAGCGTTGTGGGGGGAATCGCAGATACGCGGTATTTT. Its protein is CSVVGGIADTRYF.

This chain links TRBV28 with TRBJ1-2; D may be TRBD1 (6 bases). There are 15 residues in the CDR3. Per the germline V gene, CDR1 is MDHEN and CDR2 is SYDVKM. V was pared by 2 bases and J by 6 bases, with 16 bases between. The CDR3 sequence is CASSLAGAARNGYTF. CDR3 nucleotides: TGTGCCAGCAGTTTAGCGGGGGCTGCTAGGAATGGCTACACCTTC.

Only a few counts were recorded for this clonotype. The CDR3 DNA reads TGTGCCAGTCGCCCGGGACTAGCGGGGGGGCATACGCAGTATTTT. Amino acids: CASRPGLAGGHTQYF. V usage is TRBV7-2 and J usage is TRBJ2-3, with 16 bases fitting TRBD2. Germline lookup yields CDR1 SGHTA and CDR2 FQGNSA. This CDR3 is 15 amino acids long. V lost 9 bases, J lost 7 bases, and 7 bases stayed unmatched.

The V call is TRBV28, the J call TRBJ2-7; 10 nucleotides match TRBD1. The CDR3 loop spans 16 amino acids. Germline lookup yields CDR1 MDHEN and CDR2 SYDVKM. The V and J ends lost 5 bases and 2 bases, in that order; junction bases with no gene match: 9. Here the CDR3 reads CASSPGTGTGAYEQYF. CDR3 nucleotide sequence: TGTGCCAGCAGTCCTGGAACCGGGACAGGGGCCTACGAGCAGTACTTC.

This chain joins TRBV6-2 or TRBV6-3 and TRBJ2-3, with 8 positions matching TRBD1. CDR1 is MNHEY, CDR2 SVGEGT, per germline. After removal of 6 bases from V and 3 bases from J, the junction contained 8 bases not matched to a gene. The CDR3 is 15 residues long. CDR3 in DNA: TGTGCCAGCAGCCGGGGACAGGTTAATACAGATACGCAGTATTTT. It specifies CASSRGQVNTDTQYF.

This chain uses TRBV7-2 with TRBJ2-3, with 7 positions matching TRBD2. V lost 2 bases and J lost 4; bases outside the gene matches: 3. The CDR3 is 14 amino acids. Germline V gene sequence: CDR1 SGHTA, CDR2 FQGNSA. The CDR3 DNA is TGTGCCAGCAGCTTAAGGGCGGGAGCAGATACGCAGTATTTT. It translates to CASSLRAGADTQYF.

This clonotype was seen only a few times. This chain connects TRBV5-1 to TRBJ2-5; D possibly corresponds to TRBD2 (6 bases). Germline CDR1 is SGHRS and CDR2 is YFSETQ. The CDR3 loop spans 15 amino acids. V lost 8 bases and J lost 3, with 20 bases in between. CDR3 nucleotides: TGCGCCAGTGGGATTGGAGGCGGGGCTGAAGAGACCCAGTACTTC. It encodes CASGIGGGAEETQYF.

This clonotype was detected a few times. This chain joins TRBV19 and TRBJ2-1; D unresolved. The CDR3 runs 15 residues. The germline V gene encodes CDR1 LNHDA and CDR2 SQIVND (reference sequence). Trimming left V 1 base short and J 8 bases short, with 15 bases between. The CDR3 bases are TGTGCCAGTAGTATAGGGCAGTTCGGCCTCCATGAGCAGTTCTTC. It translates to CASSIGQFGLHEQFF.

CDR3 sequence: CSVARDNEQFF. In DNA form, the CDR3 reads TGCAGCGTCGCCCGCGACAATGAGCAGTTCTTC. The chain is built from TRBV29-1 and TRBJ2-1; D is unresolved. The CDR3 covers 11 residues. Germline values: CDR1 SQVTM, CDR2 ANQGSEA. Trimming stripped 6 bases from V and 5 bases from J, with 8 bases between.